Below, 15 T cell receptor beta chains from the same sample are listed, as sequenced in a study of memory CD4+ T cells and cytomegalovirus serostatus. Single viable CD3+CD4+CD8-CD45RO+ cells were sorted as the memory CD4+ T cells. Using immunoSEQ multiplex PCR, the repertoire was profiled, and TCRdb retains in-frame clones only, with some absent. Among some 45,000 clones listed, about 74% were seen once. Sequenced sample: memory CD4+ T cells from blood. The receptor set was obtained from an adult in good health and CMV-seropositive.

This clone showed up just once. V usage is TRBV4-2 and J usage is TRBJ2-1; 10 nucleotides agree with TRBD1. The CDR3 is 17 residues long. CDR1 LGHNA and CDR2 YNFKEQ come from the germline V gene. V was pared by 3 bases and J by 3 bases, with 8 bases of the junction left unmatched. The CDR3, as DNA: TGTGCCAGCAGCCAGGGAACCGGGACAGGGGACTACAATGAGCAGTTCTTC. Translation gives CASSQGTGTGDYNEQFF.

CDR3 sequence: CAISAPSRGSDTQYF. The DNA of the CDR3 is TGTGCCATCAGTGCCCCCTCGCGGGGGTCAGATACGCAGTATTTT. The chain combines TRBV10-3 with TRBJ2-3; 7 bases agree with TRBD2. Germline V gene lookup returns CDR1 ENHRY and CDR2 SYGVKD. V shed 4 bases, J shed 4 bases, and the junction held 8 bases outside the gene matches. CDR3 length: 15 residues.

This clone was found once. CDR3 bases: TGTGCCAGCAAGAGGTCGAGCCTTATCGGACCCCTCTATGGCTACACCTTC. Translation: CASKRSSLIGPLYGYTF. The chain carries TRBV2 and TRBJ1-2; no firm D call. The CDR3 is 17 residues long. Trimming took 7 bases from V and 4 from J, leaving 25 bases between them. CDR1 is SNHLY and CDR2 is FYNNEI in the germline V gene. The entire variable domain, with the rest obtained from reference TRBV2 and TRBJ1-2, is as follows: EPEVTQTPSHQVTQMGQEVILRCVPISNHLYFYWYRQILGQKVEFLVSFYNNEISEKSEIFDDQFSVERPDGSNFTLKIRSTKLEDSAMYFCASKRSSLIGPLYGYTFGSGTRLTVV.

This clone was counted between two and nine times. The chain carries TRBV5-1 and TRBJ1-5; no firm D call. The germline V and J ends were trimmed by 5 bases and 5 bases, with 11 bases remaining between them. Germline CDR1 reads SGHRS; CDR2 reads YFSETQ. CDR3 length equals 13 residues. CDR3 protein: CASRREPDQPQHF. As DNA, the CDR3 is TGCGCCAGCAGGAGGGAACCCGATCAGCCCCAGCATTTT. Complete variable domain (other parts from reference TRBV5-1 and TRBJ1-5): KAGVTQTPRYLIKTRGQQVTLSCSPISGHRSVSWYQQTPGQGLQFLFEYFSETQRNKGNFPGRFSGRQFSNSRSEMNVSTLELGDSALYLCASRREPDQPQHFGDGTRLSIL.

The V and J genes are TRBV7-9 and TRBJ1-1; D is ambiguous. Germline CDR1 is SEHNR and CDR2 is FQNEAQ (reference sequence). This CDR3 comprises 12 residues. With 5 bases removed from V and 3 bases from J, the gap between germline ends came to 7 bases. CDR3 sequence: CASSPQYTEAFF. The CDR3 coding sequence is TGTGCCAGCAGCCCACAGTACACTGAAGCTTTCTTT.

This sequence joins TRBV28 and TRBJ1-2, with 7 bases lining up with TRBD1. The germline V gene has CDR1 MDHEN and CDR2 SYDVKM. The junction had 10 bases not matched to a gene; V was cut back by 5 bases and J by 7 bases. This CDR3 is 14 amino acids long. The CDR3 DNA reads TGTGCCAGCAGTCGTCTCACAGGGGTTTCTGGCTACACCTTC. This translates into CASSRLTGVSGYTF.

The chain recombines TRBV28 with TRBJ2-5; D not certain. The CDR3 is made up of 11 amino acids. Germline-derived CDR1 and CDR2 are MDHEN and SYDVKM. Trimming left V 2 bases short and J 5 bases short, with 3 bases between. The DNA for the CDR3 is TGTGCCAGCAGTTTAACGGAGACCCAGTACTTC. Translated, it gives CASSLTETQYF.

The chain links TRBV7-8 to TRBJ1-1; D remains unclear. The V end was cut by 7 bases, the J end by 9 bases, with 15 bases between. CDR3 length: 12 amino acids. Germline-derived CDR1 and CDR2 are SGHVS and FQNEAQ. This chain's CDR3 is CASNEKPPKAFF. CDR3 bases: TGTGCCAGCAACGAAAAACCCCCTAAAGCTTTCTTT.

The DNA of the CDR3 is TGTGCCAGTAGCCCCGTTCCAGACTCCCTATTTAGCAATCAGCCCCAGCATTTT. Protein: CASSPVPDSLFSNQPQHF. V and J are TRBV19 and TRBJ1-5, with D unresolved. CDR3 size: 18 residues. The V gene's germline CDR1 is LNHDA and CDR2 SQIVND (reference sequence). V gave up 6 bases and J gave up 0 bases, with 21 bases separating them.

The chain has TRBV21-1 and TRBJ1-2. TRBV21-1 is assigned pseudogene status. There are 12 residues in the CDR3. In DNA form, the CDR3 reads TGTGCCAGCCCCATCGGGGTCTATGGCTACACCTTC. Protein sequence: CASPIGVYGYTF.

V is TRBV2 and J is TRBJ2-7; TRBD1 might be the D (6 bases). CDR1 and CDR2 from the germline V gene are SNHLY and FYNNEI. Trimming removed 6 bases from V and 3 bases from J, with 18 bases in between. The CDR3 extends over 15 amino acids. CDR3 protein: CASSVEMTGDYEQYF. The CDR3 DNA is TGTGCCAGCAGCGTGGAGATGACAGGAGACTACGAGCAGTACTTC.

This chain links TRBV6-4 with TRBJ2-7; D is unresolved. Germline V lookup: CDR1 MRHNA, CDR2 SNTAGT. The V and J ends lost 8 bases and 5 bases respectively, with 10 bases between them. The CDR3 contains 11 residues. The CDR3 loop reads CASFNKHEQYF. DNA of the CDR3: TGTGCCAGCTTCAATAAGCACGAGCAGTACTTC.

The chain couples TRBV5-1 to TRBJ1-2, with TRBD1 as a possible D gene (5 bases). CDR1 SGHRS and CDR2 YFSETQ come from the germline V gene. V lost 0 bases and J lost 4, with 10 bases in between. This CDR3 contains 14 residues. Here the CDR3 DNA reads TGCGCCAGCAGCTTGGCCACGGGGGGCTATGGCTACACCTTC. It translates to CASSLATGGYGYTF.

This chain joins TRBV11-1 and TRBJ2-3; tentative D call: TRBD1 (5 bases). Trimming cost V 2 bases and J 4 bases, with 19 bases left between them. The germline CDR1 and CDR2 sequences are SGHAT and FQDESV (reference sequence). The CDR3 consists of 17 residues. For the CDR3, the DNA is TGTGCCAGCAGCTTACCCCGACTGACAGTAGGCGCAGATACGCAGTATTTT. Translated, it gives CASSLPRLTVGADTQYF.

The DNA for the CDR3 is TGCAGCGTGGGGGAGGGCGCCGAGCAGTACTTC. It specifies CSVGEGAEQYF. The chain is built from TRBV29-1 and TRBJ2-7; 7 positions match TRBD2. The CDR3 consists of 11 residues. CDR1 and CDR2 from the germline V gene are SQVTM and ANQGSEA. Trimming at V came to 6 bases and at J to 6 bases, leaving 5 bases not matched to a gene.